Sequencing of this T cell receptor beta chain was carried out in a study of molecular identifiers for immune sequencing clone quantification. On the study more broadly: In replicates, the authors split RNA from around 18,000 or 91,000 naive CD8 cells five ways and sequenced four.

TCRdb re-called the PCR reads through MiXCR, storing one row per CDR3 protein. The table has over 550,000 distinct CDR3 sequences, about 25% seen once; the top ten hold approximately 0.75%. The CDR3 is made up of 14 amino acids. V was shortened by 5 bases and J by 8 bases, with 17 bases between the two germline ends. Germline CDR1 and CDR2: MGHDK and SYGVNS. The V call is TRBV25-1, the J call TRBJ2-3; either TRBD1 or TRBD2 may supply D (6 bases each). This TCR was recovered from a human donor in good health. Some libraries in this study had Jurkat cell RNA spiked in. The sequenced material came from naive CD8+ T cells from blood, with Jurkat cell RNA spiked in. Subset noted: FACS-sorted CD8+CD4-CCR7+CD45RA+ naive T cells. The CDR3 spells CASSLIRGGSTQYF. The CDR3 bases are TGTGCCAGCAGTCTCATTCGAGGGGGGAGTACGCAGTATTTT.